The 5 T cell receptor beta chains given below trace back to one sample, sequenced in a study of cytomegalovirus exposure and HLA in healthy donors. Profiled with immunoSEQ multiplex PCR; TCRdb holds only in-frame clones, not every one. The table shows approximately 100,000 clones, with around 90% occurring only once. The sample taken for sequencing was PBMCs. Every receptor here comes from a woman aged 18-29 years in good health and CMV-seropositive.

This chain connects TRBV2 to TRBJ2-1; D is uncertain. The germline V gene has CDR1 SNHLY and CDR2 FYNNEI. V was clipped by 7 bases and J by 0 bases, with 13 bases between them. This CDR3 region has 15 residues. This CDR3 reads CASTESASSYNEQFF. The DNA for the CDR3 is TGTGCCAGCACCGAATCTGCTAGCTCCTACAATGAGCAGTTCTTC. The variable domain in full, with the rest retrieved from reference TRBV2 and TRBJ2-1, is EPEVTQTPSHQVTQMGQEVILRCVPISNHLYFYWYRQILGQKVEFLVSFYNNEISEKSEIFDDQFSVERPDGSNFTLKIRSTKLEDSAMYFCASTESASSYNEQFFGPGTRLTVL.

The rearrangement links TRBV6-5 to TRBJ2-3; D gene uncertain. The CDR3 consists of 14 residues. CDR1 is MNHEY, CDR2 SVGAGI, per germline. The ends were cut back, 3 bases at V and 0 bases at J, with 7 bases in the middle. The DNA of the CDR3 is TGTGCCAGCAGTTATGGGCCGAGCACAGATACGCAGTATTTT. Translation: CASSYGPSTDTQYF.

There are a few counts of this clone. CDR3 coding DNA: TGTGCCAGCAGCACCTACGGACAGGGTGTGGGGAACACCATATATTTT. This gives the protein CASSTYGQGVGNTIYF. The chain combines TRBV9 with TRBJ1-3, with 8 positions matching TRBD1. Unmatched junction bases numbered 13, after V lost 4 bases and J lost 7 bases. CDR1 SGDLS and CDR2 YYNGEE come from the germline V gene. CDR3 length equals 16 residues. Based on the CDR3 plus reference TRBV9 and TRBJ1-3, the full variable domain is DSGVTQTPKHLITATGQRVTLRCSPRSGDLSVYWYQQSLDQGLQFLIQYYNGEERAKGNILERFSAQQFPDLHSELNLSSLELGDSALYFCASSTYGQGVGNTIYFGEGSWLTVV.

The V and J genes are TRBV4-1 and TRBJ1-6, with D uncertain. V gave up 4 bases and J gave up 6 bases, with 28 bases separating them. CDR1 and CDR2 (germline): MGHRA, YSYEKL. The length of the CDR3 is 20 residues. The CDR3 here is CASSPRSGGAGYSVNSPLHF. As DNA, the CDR3 is TGCGCCAGCAGCCCAAGGTCTGGAGGCGCGGGCTACTCTGTTAATTCACCCCTCCACTTT.

This chain uses TRBV5-4 with TRBJ1-4; a weak D match, TRBD1 (5 bases). The length of the CDR3 is 14 residues. V was pared by 0 bases and J by 6 bases, with 9 bases between. The V gene's germline CDR1 is SGHNT and CDR2 YYREEE (reference sequence). The CDR3 DNA reads as TGTGCCAGCAGCTTGGCACAGGAAGATGAAAAACTGTTTTTT. As protein: CASSLAQEDEKLFF.